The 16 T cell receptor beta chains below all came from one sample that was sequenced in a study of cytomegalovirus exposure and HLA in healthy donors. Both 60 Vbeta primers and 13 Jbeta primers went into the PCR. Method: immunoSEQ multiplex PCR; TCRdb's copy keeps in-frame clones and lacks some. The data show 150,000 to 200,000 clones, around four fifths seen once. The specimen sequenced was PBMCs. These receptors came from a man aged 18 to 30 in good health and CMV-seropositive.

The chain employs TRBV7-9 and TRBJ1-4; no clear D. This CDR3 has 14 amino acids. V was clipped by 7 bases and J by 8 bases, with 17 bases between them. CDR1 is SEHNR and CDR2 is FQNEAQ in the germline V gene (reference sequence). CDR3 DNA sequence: TGTGCCAGCACCCCCGGCGACAAGATCGAAAAACTGTTTTTT. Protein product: CASTPGDKIEKLFF.

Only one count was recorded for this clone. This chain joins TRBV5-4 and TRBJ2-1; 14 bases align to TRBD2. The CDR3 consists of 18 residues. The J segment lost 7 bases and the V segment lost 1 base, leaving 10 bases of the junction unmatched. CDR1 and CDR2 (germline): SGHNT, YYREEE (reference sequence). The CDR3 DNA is TGTGCCAGCAGCTTGCAGAACGGGACTAGCGGGAGAATAAATGAGCAGTTCTTC. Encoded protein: CASSLQNGTSGRINEQFF.

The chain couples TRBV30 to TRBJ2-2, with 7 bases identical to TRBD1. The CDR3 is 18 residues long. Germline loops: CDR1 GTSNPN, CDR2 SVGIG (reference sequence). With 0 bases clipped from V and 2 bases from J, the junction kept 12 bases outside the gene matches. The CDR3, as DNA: TGTGCCTGGAGTGTTTGGGGCCGACAGGGACCAAACACCGGGGAGCTGTTTTTT. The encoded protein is CAWSVWGRQGPNTGELFF.

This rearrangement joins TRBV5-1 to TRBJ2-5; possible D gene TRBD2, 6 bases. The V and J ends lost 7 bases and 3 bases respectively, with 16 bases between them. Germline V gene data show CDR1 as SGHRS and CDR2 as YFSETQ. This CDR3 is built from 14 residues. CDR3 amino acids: CASSPQRLEETQYF. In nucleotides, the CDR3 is TGCGCCAGCTCCCCCCAACGACTAGAAGAGACCCAGTACTTC.

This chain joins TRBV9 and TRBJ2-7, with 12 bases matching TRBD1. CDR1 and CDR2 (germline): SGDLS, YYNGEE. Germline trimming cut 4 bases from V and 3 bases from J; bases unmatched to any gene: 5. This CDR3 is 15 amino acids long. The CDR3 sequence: CASSLGTGGVYEQYF. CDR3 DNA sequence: TGTGCCAGCAGCCTTGGGACAGGGGGCGTCTACGAGCAGTACTTC.

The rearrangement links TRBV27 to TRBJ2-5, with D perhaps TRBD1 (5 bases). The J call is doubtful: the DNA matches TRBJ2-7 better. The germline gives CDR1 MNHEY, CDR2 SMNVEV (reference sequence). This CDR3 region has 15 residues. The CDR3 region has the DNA TGTGCCAGCAGTCTCCTTGGTGGGGCGCGCTACGAGCAGTACTTC. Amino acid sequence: CASSLLGGARYEQYF.

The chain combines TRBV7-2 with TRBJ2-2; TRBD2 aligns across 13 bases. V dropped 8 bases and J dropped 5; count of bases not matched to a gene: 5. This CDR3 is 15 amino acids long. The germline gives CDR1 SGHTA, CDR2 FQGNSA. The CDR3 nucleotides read TGTGCCAGCTCCGGGACTAGCGGGATAACCGGGGAGCTGTTTTTT. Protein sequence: CASSGTSGITGELFF.

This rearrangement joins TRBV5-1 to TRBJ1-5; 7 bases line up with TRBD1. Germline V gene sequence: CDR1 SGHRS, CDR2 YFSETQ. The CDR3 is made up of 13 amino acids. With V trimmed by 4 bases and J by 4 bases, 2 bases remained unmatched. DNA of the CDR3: TGCGCCAGCAGCGAGGACAGGAATCAGCCCCAGCATTTT. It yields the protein CASSEDRNQPQHF.

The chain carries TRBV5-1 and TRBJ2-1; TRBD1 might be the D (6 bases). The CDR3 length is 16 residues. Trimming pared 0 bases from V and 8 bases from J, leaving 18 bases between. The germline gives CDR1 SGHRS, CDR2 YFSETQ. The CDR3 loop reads CASSLGVGAGIYEQFF. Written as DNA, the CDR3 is TGCGCCAGCAGCTTGGGAGTGGGGGCCGGGATCTATGAGCAGTTCTTC.

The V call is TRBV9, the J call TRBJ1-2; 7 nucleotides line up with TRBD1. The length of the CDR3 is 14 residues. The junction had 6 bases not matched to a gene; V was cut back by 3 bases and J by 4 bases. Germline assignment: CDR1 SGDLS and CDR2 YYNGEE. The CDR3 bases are TGTGCCAGCAGCGGAACGGGACAGATCTATGGCTACACCTTC. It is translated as CASSGTGQIYGYTF. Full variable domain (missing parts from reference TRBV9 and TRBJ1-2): DSGVTQTPKHLITATGQRVTLRCSPRSGDLSVYWYQQSLDQGLQFLIQYYNGEERAKGNILERFSAQQFPDLHSELNLSSLELGDSALYFCASSGTGQIYGYTFGSGTRLTVV.

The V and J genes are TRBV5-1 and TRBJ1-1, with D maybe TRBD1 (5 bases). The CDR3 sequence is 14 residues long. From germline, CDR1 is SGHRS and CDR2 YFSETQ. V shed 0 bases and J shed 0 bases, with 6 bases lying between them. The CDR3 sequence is CASSLEQVNTEAFF. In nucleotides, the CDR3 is TGCGCCAGCAGCTTGGAACAGGTGAACACTGAAGCTTTCTTT.

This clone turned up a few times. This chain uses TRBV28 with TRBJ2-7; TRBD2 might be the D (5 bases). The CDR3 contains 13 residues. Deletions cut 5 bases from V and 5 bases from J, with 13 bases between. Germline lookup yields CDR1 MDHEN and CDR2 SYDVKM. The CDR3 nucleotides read TGTGCCAGCAGTGACGGCGGAGGTAACGAGCAGTACTTC. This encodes CASSDGGGNEQYF.

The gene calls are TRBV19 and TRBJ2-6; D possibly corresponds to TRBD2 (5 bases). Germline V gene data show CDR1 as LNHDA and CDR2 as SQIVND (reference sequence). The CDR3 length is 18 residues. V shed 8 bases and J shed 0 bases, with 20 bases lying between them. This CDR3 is CASRGHWGLISGANVLTF. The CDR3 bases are TGTGCCAGTCGAGGGCACTGGGGTCTTATCTCTGGGGCCAACGTCCTGACTTTC.

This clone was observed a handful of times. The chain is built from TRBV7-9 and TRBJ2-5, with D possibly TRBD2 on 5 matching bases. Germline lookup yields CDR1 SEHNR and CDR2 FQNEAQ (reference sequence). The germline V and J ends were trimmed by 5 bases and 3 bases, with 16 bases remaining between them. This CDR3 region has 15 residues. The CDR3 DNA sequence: TGTGCCAGCAGCCCCCCAGCCGGACTCAAAGAGACCCAGTACTTC. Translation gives CASSPPAGLKETQYF.

Here the CDR3 reads CASRQQGRSNYEQYF. The CDR3 DNA follows: TGTGCCAGCAGACAACAGGGGCGAAGTAACTACGAGCAGTACTTC. The V gene is TRBV13, the J gene TRBJ2-7, with 7 nucleotides matching TRBD1. This CDR3 has 15 residues. Germline CDR1 is PRHDT and CDR2 is FYEKMQ (reference sequence). After removal of 6 bases from V and 3 bases from J, the junction contained 11 bases not matched to a gene.

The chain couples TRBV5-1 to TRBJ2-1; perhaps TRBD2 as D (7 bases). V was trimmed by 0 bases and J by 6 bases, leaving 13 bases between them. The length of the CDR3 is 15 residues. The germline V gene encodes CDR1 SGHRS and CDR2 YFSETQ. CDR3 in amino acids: CASSLGGGALNEQFF. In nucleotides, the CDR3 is TGCGCCAGCAGCTTGGGTGGGGGGGCTCTCAATGAGCAGTTCTTC.